This T cell receptor beta chain was captured in a study of technical replicates of blood from a handful of donors. To note about this clone: Other DNA sequences in the same sample also yield this CDR3.

CDR3 length equals 11 residues. The ends were cut back, 6 bases at V and 4 bases at J, with 6 bases in the middle. The germline V gene has CDR1 LNHDA and CDR2 SQIVND (reference sequence). Repertoires were generated with immunoSEQ multiplex PCR, while TCRdb's copy carries only in-frame clones and drops some. The table has tens of thousands of clones, around 96% seen once. Source material: T cells isolated from PBMCs. The chain links TRBV19 to TRBJ2-5; a possible D gene is TRBD2 (5 bases). This clonotype was obtained from a human donor in good health. The CDR3 protein is CASSGGETQYF. The CDR3 region has the DNA TGTGCCAGTAGCGGAGGAGAGACCCAGTACTTC.